This T cell receptor beta chain came from a study of T cell responses to AZD1222 COVID-19 vaccine. The study's findings and limits: Donors were chiefly white British, with a greater number of females, and clonal diversity was perhaps underestimated. Spike-specific TCR breadth and depth rose after two AZD1222 doses. Baseline seropositives among AZD1222 recipients totaled only 5 to 7. Unmutated regions of variants are reportedly targeted by nearly half of spike-specific TCRs.

The CDR3 has 16 residues. Germline loops: CDR1 SEHNR, CDR2 FQNEAQ (reference sequence). The V segment lost 1 base and the J segment 3 bases; nucleotides outside the gene matches: 6. Concerning this clone itself: Its antigen remains unknown.

Here immunoSEQ multiplex PCR was the method, and the copy in TCRdb shows in-frame clones only, minus some. Of about 120,000 clones in the sample, 85% to 95% were seen once. This TCR was sampled from an adult who received the AZD1222 COVID-19 vaccine. Material: peripheral blood, obtained 28 days after the second AZD1222 dose. V and J are TRBV7-9 and TRBJ2-5; 9 nucleotides match TRBD2. The CDR3, as DNA: TGTGCCAGCAGCTTAGTAGGTCGCGGGGGGGAAGAGACCCAGTACTTC. Amino acid sequence: CASSLVGRGGEETQYF.